This T cell receptor beta chain was captured in a study of Ad26.COV2.S vaccination and SARS-CoV-2 variants. Study results and caveats: Measurement of non-spike TCR breadth gave similar results in vaccine and placebo recipients. Responses of T cells in total may have been underestimated by the TCR breadth and depth analyses.

Germline CDR1 is LGHNA and CDR2 is YSLEER. The CDR3 has 16 amino acids. V was trimmed by 4 bases and J by 2 bases, leaving 15 bases between them. About this clone: Antigen: not known.

Profiling relied on immunoSEQ multiplex PCR, and the TCRdb table lists in-frame clones only, not all of them. The table records more than 120,000 clones, 86% of them present only once. The specimen comprised peripheral blood, sampled after recovery from COVID-19. This clonotype was sampled from a human donor who had recovered from COVID-19. The chain joins TRBV4-3 to TRBJ1-5; D ambiguous. This chain's CDR3 is CASSPDSLRGNQPQHF. DNA of the CDR3: TGCGCCAGCAGCCCCGATAGTTTAAGGGGCAATCAGCCCCAGCATTTT.